This T cell receptor (beta chain) comes out of a study of blood T cell repertoires in COVID-19. Study background: The analysed material was cDNA or gDNA that came from T cells, B-cell-depleted T cells, or PBMCs.

Data came from immunoSEQ multiplex PCR; TCRdb stores just in-frame clones and leaves some out. The table has about 250,000 clones, over 80% seen once; the top ten hold more than 5%. This clonotype was sampled from a human donor in a cohort sampled during active COVID-19. The sequenced material came from peripheral blood.

The CDR3 sequence is CASSQVPGQGVSGYTF. For the CDR3, the DNA is TGCGCCAGCAGCCAAGTCCCGGGACAGGGTGTGAGTGGCTACACCTTC. This chain connects TRBV4-1 to TRBJ1-2, with 9 bases aligning to TRBD1. V lost 1 base and J lost 7; bases outside the gene matches: 10. Germline-derived CDR1 and CDR2 are MGHRA and YSYEKL. The CDR3 covers 16 residues.